These T cell receptor beta chains were read from a single sample in a study of PD-1 blockade in classical Hodgkin lymphoma. Data came from immunoSEQ multiplex PCR; TCRdb stores just in-frame clones and leaves some out. The sample holds 15,000 to 20,000 clones, less than 75% seen once. The source was peripheral blood mononuclear cells (PBMCs), collected before the fourth cycle of nivolumab. These receptors came from a human donor with classical Hodgkin lymphoma. Both conserved end residues are part of each CDR3. The D gene is left open where the match is weak. Clone size is not always given. Where it is, it says once, few, many or a class for expanded clones.

d_gene: TRBD1; j_gene: TRBJ2-3; v_gene: TRBV9; abundance: NA; CDR3nt: TGTGCCAGCAGCGTAGAAGGGGGCGCATCAGATACGCAGTATTTT; CDR3aa: CASSVEGGASDTQYF
d_gene: NA; j_gene: TRBJ2-7; v_gene: TRBV7-8; abundance: NA; CDR3nt: TGTGCCAGCAGCTTTTTATCACAGGGAATATCCGAGCAGTACTTC; CDR3aa: CASSFLSQGISEQYF
d_gene: NA; j_gene: TRBJ1-1; v_gene: TRBV2; abundance: few; CDR3nt: TGTGCCAGCAGTGAGGCAGGGATGAACACTGAAGCTTTCTTT; CDR3aa: CASSEAGMNTEAFF
d_gene: TRBD1; j_gene: TRBJ2-5; v_gene: TRBV25-1; abundance: NA; CDR3nt: TGTGCCAGCAGTCTAGCAGGGGGTGGGTCGAGATCTAAAGAGACCCAGTACTTC; CDR3aa: CASSLAGGGSRSKETQYF
d_gene: NA; j_gene: TRBJ2-2; v_gene: TRBV21-1; abundance: NA; CDR3nt: TGTGCCAGCAGCTCATCGTTTTGGGGCAACACCGGGGAGCTGTTTTTT; CDR3aa: CASSSSFWGNTGELFF
d_gene: TRBD2; j_gene: TRBJ2-2; v_gene: TRBV7-6; abundance: few; CDR3nt: TGTGCCAGCAGCTTAGAATCGGGAGCTAGCGGGGTCGGGGAGCTGTTTTTT; CDR3aa: CASSLESGASGVGELFF
d_gene: NA; j_gene: TRBJ1-5; v_gene: TRBV21-1; abundance: NA; CDR3nt: TGTGCCAGCAGTGTCATAACCCCGCGGGGTGTTACGGGACAGGAATACTATAGCAATCAGCCCCAGCATTTT; CDR3aa: CASSVITPRGVTGQEYYSNQPQHF
d_gene: TRBD1; j_gene: TRBJ1-1; v_gene: TRBV28; abundance: medium-sized; CDR3nt: TGTGCCAGCAGGCCGGGACAGGGTTCCACTGAAGCTTTCTTT; CDR3aa: CASRPGQGSTEAFF
d_gene: NA; j_gene: TRBJ2-7; v_gene: TRBV2; abundance: NA; CDR3nt: TGTGCCAGCAGGGTAGACAGGACACCTACCTACGAGCAGTACTTC; CDR3aa: CASRVDRTPTYEQYF
d_gene: TRBD1; j_gene: TRBJ1-5; v_gene: TRBV19; abundance: NA; CDR3nt: TGTGCCAGTAGTATTAAGGGGGCCTACAATCAGCCCCAGCATTTT; CDR3aa: CASSIKGAYNQPQHF
d_gene: NA; j_gene: TRBJ1-1; v_gene: TRBV4-1; abundance: NA; CDR3nt: TGCGCCAGCAGCCAAGAGGTCGGGATGAACACTGAAGCTTTCTTT; CDR3aa: CASSQEVGMNTEAFF
d_gene: TRBD1; j_gene: TRBJ2-7; v_gene: TRBV5-4; abundance: NA; CDR3nt: TGTGCCAGCAGCTTGTCCCTGACAGGGGCAGGGGGAGAGCAGTACTTC; CDR3aa: CASSLSLTGAGGEQYF
d_gene: TRBD1; j_gene: TRBJ2-7; v_gene: TRBV6-5; abundance: few; CDR3nt: TGTGCCAGCAGCCCGGACAGGCCCTACGAGCAGTACTTC; CDR3aa: CASSPDRPYEQYF
d_gene: NA; j_gene: TRBJ1-1; v_gene: TRBV7-9; abundance: NA; CDR3nt: TGTGCCAGCAGCTCCATCGCGGTAGGGAACACTGAAGCTTTCTTT; CDR3aa: CASSSIAVGNTEAFF
d_gene: NA; j_gene: TRBJ2-1; v_gene: TRBV19; abundance: NA; CDR3nt: TGTGCCAGTAGTATAACCCGCAAGAATGAGCAGTTCTTC; CDR3aa: CASSITRKNEQFF
d_gene: TRBD2; j_gene: TRBJ2-4; v_gene: TRBV29-1; abundance: once; CDR3nt: TGCAGCGTTGAGGGACTAGCCAACATTCAGTACTTC; CDR3aa: CSVEGLANIQYF
d_gene: NA; j_gene: TRBJ1-1; v_gene: TRBV7-6; abundance: once; CDR3nt: TGTGCCAGCAGCTTAAGAAGGGGCACTGAAGCTTTCTTT; CDR3aa: CASSLRRGTEAFF
d_gene: NA; j_gene: TRBJ1-2; v_gene: TRBV29-1; abundance: NA; CDR3nt: TGCAGCGTTGCACAGGCACGCGGCTACACCTTC; CDR3aa: CSVAQARGYTF
d_gene: TRBD1; j_gene: TRBJ1-4; v_gene: TRBV7-9; abundance: few; CDR3nt: TGTGCCAGCAGCTTATGGGCGACAGGGGTAAATGAAAAACTGTTTTTT; CDR3aa: CASSLWATGVNEKLFF
d_gene: TRBD1; j_gene: TRBJ1-2; v_gene: TRBV19; abundance: NA; CDR3nt: TGTGCCAGTAGTCTAAGGGACAGCTATGGCTACACCTTC; CDR3aa: CASSLRDSYGYTF
d_gene: NA; j_gene: TRBJ1-2; v_gene: TRBV28; abundance: NA; CDR3nt: TGTGCCAGCATCCCCTCCGGGCCCTATGGCTACACCTTC; CDR3aa: CASIPSGPYGYTF
d_gene: NA; j_gene: TRBJ2-5; v_gene: TRBV19; abundance: NA; CDR3nt: TGTGCCAGTAGTCGCTTCCAAGAGACCCAGTACTTC; CDR3aa: CASSRFQETQYF
d_gene: NA; j_gene: TRBJ1-1; v_gene: TRBV7-6; abundance: medium-sized; CDR3nt: TGTGCCAGCAGCTTAGAAGGATGGGGAGAAGCTTTCTTT; CDR3aa: CASSLEGWGEAFF
d_gene: NA; j_gene: TRBJ1-6; v_gene: TRBV28; abundance: NA; CDR3nt: TGTGCCAGCAGTTTACGGGCGGCTAGTTCACCCCTCCACTTT; CDR3aa: CASSLRAASSPLHF
d_gene: NA; j_gene: TRBJ2-7; v_gene: TRBV2; abundance: few; CDR3nt: TGTGCCAGCAGCGACGGACCCACCTACGAGCAGTACTTC; CDR3aa: CASSDGPTYEQYF
d_gene: TRBD2; j_gene: TRBJ2-5; v_gene: TRBV7-6; abundance: NA; CDR3nt: TGTGCCAGCAGCTTCTTGTTAGCGGGAGAGGAAGAGACCCAGTACTTC; CDR3aa: CASSFLLAGEEETQYF
d_gene: TRBD1; j_gene: TRBJ1-3; v_gene: TRBV11-2; abundance: NA; CDR3nt: TGTGCCAGCAGCGCCATACAGGGGAAGGGAAACACCATATATTTT; CDR3aa: CASSAIQGKGNTIYF
d_gene: NA; j_gene: TRBJ2-3; v_gene: TRBV12-5; abundance: NA; CDR3nt: TGTGCTAGTGCGGGGAGCTTGGCAGATACGCAGTATTTT; CDR3aa: CASAGSLADTQYF
d_gene: NA; j_gene: TRBJ2-7; v_gene: TRBV5-1; abundance: NA; CDR3nt: TGCGCCAGCAGCTTGATGGCGGGCTCGGAGACCTACGAGCAGTACTTC; CDR3aa: CASSLMAGSETYEQYF
d_gene: TRBD1; j_gene: TRBJ1-1; v_gene: TRBV4-2; abundance: NA; CDR3nt: TGTGCCAGCAGCCAAACAGGGGGCTACACTGAAGCTTTCTTT; CDR3aa: CASSQTGGYTEAFF
d_gene: NA; j_gene: TRBJ2-5; v_gene: TRBV21-1; abundance: NA; CDR3nt: TGTGCCAGCAGCAAAGTAGCTCCAGCGGGAGATCCCAAGAGTCTCCAAGAGACCCAGTACTTC; CDR3aa: CASSKVAPAGDPKSLQETQYF
d_gene: NA; j_gene: TRBJ1-2; v_gene: TRBV2; abundance: NA; CDR3nt: TGTGCCAGCAGTGAGAGACACCGGGTTAACTATGGCTACACCTTC; CDR3aa: CASSERHRVNYGYTF
d_gene: NA; j_gene: TRBJ1-1; v_gene: TRBV7-8; abundance: NA; CDR3nt: TGTGCCAGCAGCTTAGGAGGGTCCACTGAAGCTTTCTTT; CDR3aa: CASSLGGSTEAFF
d_gene: TRBD2; j_gene: TRBJ2-7; v_gene: TRBV11-2; abundance: NA; CDR3nt: TGTGCCAGCAGCCTAGCGGGAGGGCCAGGGTACGAGCAGTACTTC; CDR3aa: CASSLAGGPGYEQYF
d_gene: TRBD2; j_gene: TRBJ2-7; v_gene: TRBV10-3; abundance: NA; CDR3nt: TGTGCCATCAGTGAGATCTGGACTAGCCCCACCTACGAGCAGTACTTC; CDR3aa: CAISEIWTSPTYEQYF
d_gene: TRBD2; j_gene: TRBJ2-2; v_gene: TRBV19; abundance: NA; CDR3nt: TGTGCCAGTATGTGGCCTATCGAGTCGGGAGGAAGCGGGGAGCTGTTTTTT; CDR3aa: CASMWPIESGGSGELFF
d_gene: TRBD1; j_gene: TRBJ1-2; v_gene: TRBV7-9; abundance: NA; CDR3nt: TGTGCCAGCAGCTTTGACCGGGACAGGGCAAACTATGGCTACACCTTC; CDR3aa: CASSFDRDRANYGYTF
d_gene: NA; j_gene: TRBJ1-2; v_gene: TRBV23-1; abundance: NA; CDR3nt: TGCGCCAGCAGTCAATGGGGGCGGTACTATGGCTACACCTTC; CDR3aa: CASSQWGRYYGYTF
d_gene: NA; j_gene: TRBJ1-2; v_gene: TRBV5-1; abundance: NA; CDR3nt: TGCGCCAGCAGCTTGACTGGGGGAGGAAGTTCTGGCTACACCTTC; CDR3aa: CASSLTGGGSSGYTF
d_gene: TRBD1; j_gene: TRBJ2-2; v_gene: TRBV5-1; abundance: few; CDR3nt: TGCGCCAGCAGCCTCCGGACAGGGTTCGGGGAGCTGTTTTTT; CDR3aa: CASSLRTGFGELFF
d_gene: TRBD2; j_gene: TRBJ2-7; v_gene: TRBV6-6; abundance: NA; CDR3nt: TGTGCCAGCAGTCGACCGACTAGCGGGATCTACGAGCAGTACTTC; CDR3aa: CASSRPTSGIYEQYF
d_gene: TRBD2; j_gene: TRBJ2-2; v_gene: TRBV5-1; abundance: NA; CDR3nt: TGCGCCAGCAGCTCCGTGGGACGGGTGCTAGCGGCTTATGCACCGAACACCGGGGAGCTGTTTTTT; CDR3aa: CASSSVGRVLAAYAPNTGELFF
d_gene: TRBD1; j_gene: TRBJ2-7; v_gene: TRBV18; abundance: NA; CDR3nt: TGTGCCAGCTCACCAGGCCGGGCGGACAGGCCGCGCGAGCAGTACTTC; CDR3aa: CASSPGRADRPREQYF
d_gene: TRBD1; j_gene: TRBJ1-4; v_gene: TRBV7-9; abundance: medium-sized; CDR3nt: TGTGCCAGCAGCTTAAACAGGGGGCTTGAAAAACTGTTTTTT; CDR3aa: CASSLNRGLEKLFF
d_gene: NA; j_gene: TRBJ1-3; v_gene: TRBV10-3; abundance: NA; CDR3nt: TGTGCCATCAGTGAGTCGGTCCCCACTTGGACTGGAAACACCATATATTTT; CDR3aa: CAISESVPTWTGNTIYF
d_gene: NA; j_gene: TRBJ2-7; v_gene: TRBV5-1; abundance: NA; CDR3nt: TGCGCCAGCAGCTTGGAGCGGCGGGGCGACGAGCAGTACTTC; CDR3aa: CASSLERRGDEQYF
d_gene: NA; j_gene: TRBJ2-7; v_gene: TRBV11-3; abundance: NA; CDR3nt: TGTGCCAGCAGCTTAGGCTTCGGGGAGACAACCTACGAGCAGTACTTC; CDR3aa: CASSLGFGETTYEQYF
d_gene: TRBD1; j_gene: TRBJ2-5; v_gene: TRBV5-8; abundance: NA; CDR3nt: TGTGCCAGCAGCTTAGATGCCTTGACAGGGAGACAAGAGACCCAGTACTTC; CDR3aa: CASSLDALTGRQETQYF
d_gene: NA; j_gene: TRBJ2-7; v_gene: TRBV5-1; abundance: NA; CDR3nt: TGCGCCAGCAGCTCTCAGGGGGGGGCTGGCGAGCAGTACTTC; CDR3aa: CASSSQGGAGEQYF
d_gene: NA; j_gene: TRBJ2-7; v_gene: TRBV15; abundance: NA; CDR3nt: TGTGCCACCAGCAGAGATGTAGCCTACGAGCAGTACTTC; CDR3aa: CATSRDVAYEQYF
d_gene: NA; j_gene: TRBJ2-6; v_gene: TRBV10-1; abundance: once; CDR3nt: TGCGCCAGCAGCCTGGGGCCTGGGGCCAACGTCCTGACTTTC; CDR3aa: CASSLGPGANVLTF